The source of this TCR beta chain is a study of blood T cells in healthy people across ages. Study outcomes and limitations: It was not known whether donors were CMV positive (a possible confounder of expanded clonotype changes). With age, beta diversity per million T cells declined roughly linearly, significantly by over 35. Higher diversity and more naive CD4+ cells were features of long-lived donors, compared to aged donors.

This clonotype was detected only a few times. Antigen specificity is unknown. The V and J ends lost 2 bases and 4 bases, in that order; junction bases with no gene match: 8. The CDR3 extends over 16 amino acids. The V gene's germline CDR1 is MNHNY and CDR2 SVGAGI (reference sequence). Next came a second PCR, run for roughly 7 to 12 cycles, which used a sample-barcoded 5' primer along with a J-beta primer mix. TCRdb re-called the 5' RACE reads with MiXCR, one entry per CDR3 protein. In the table there are 800,000 or so distinct CDR3 sequences, roughly 25% of which are singletons. The sample was also linked to a second study, of T cells of mothers and their children. That source adds: The study recruited a few healthy Caucasian mothers and their six children as donors.

The specimen was blood. The receptor was isolated from a boy aged 5-17 years in good health. This rearrangement joins TRBV6-6 to TRBJ2-3; 8 bases agree with TRBD1. The chain's CDR3 is CASSYGTGGGPDTQYF. The CDR3 bases are TGTGCCAGCAGTTACGGGACAGGTGGAGGGCCAGATACGCAGTATTTT.